These 5 T cell receptor beta chains came from one sample sequenced in a study of shared clonotypes between healthy human individuals. Repertoires were generated with immunoSEQ multiplex PCR, while TCRdb's copy carries only in-frame clones and drops some. The table has some 2,500,000 clones, 90% to 95% seen once. Sequencing used naive CD4+ T cells from PBMCs. Subset defined: CD45RA+ positively selected. These receptors all come from a man aged 18 to 29 in good health. Some clones in this sample may be carry-over from other donors' samples.

The CDR3 spells CAWSGDSGTTQYF. The CDR3 DNA reads as TGTGCCTGGAGTGGGGACTCGGGGACGACCCAGTACTTC. J is TRBJ2-5 and V is TRBV30; possible D gene TRBD2, 6 bases. The CDR3 length is 13 residues. V was shortened by 1 base and J by 7 bases, with 13 bases between the two germline ends. Germline loops: CDR1 GTSNPN, CDR2 SVGIG (reference sequence).

The chain uses TRBV5-4 and TRBJ1-4; 7 positions match TRBD1. The length of the CDR3 is 16 residues. Trimming cost V 0 bases and J 5 bases; bases outside gene matches: 7. Per germline, CDR1 SGHNT and CDR2 YYREEE (reference sequence). This CDR3 reads CASSLVMGQKNEKLFF. As DNA, the CDR3 is TGTGCCAGCAGCTTGGTTATGGGACAGAAGAATGAAAAACTGTTTTTT.

The chain uses TRBV28 and TRBJ1-2; 7 bases are a match to TRBD1. The CDR3 covers 14 residues. The junction had 9 bases not matched to a gene; V was cut back by 3 bases and J by 8 bases. Germline CDR1 MDHEN, CDR2 SYDVKM. CDR3 DNA: TGTGCCAGCAGTTTGACTCTTCCAGGGGGAGGCTACACCTTC. Residues: CASSLTLPGGGYTF.

The J gene is TRBJ1-2, the V gene TRBV5-4; D ambiguous. V dropped 0 bases and J dropped 6 bases, with 15 bases sitting between them. The CDR3 consists of 15 residues. The germline V gene encodes CDR1 SGHNT and CDR2 YYREEE (reference sequence). DNA for the CDR3: TGTGCCAGCAGCTTGGGTGGAGGGATGGTGGATGGCTACACCTTC. It specifies CASSLGGGMVDGYTF. The variable domain in full, with the rest retrieved from reference TRBV5-4 and TRBJ1-2, is ETGVTQSPTHLIKTRGQQVTLRCSSQSGHNTVSWYQQALGQGPQFIFQYYREEENGRGNFPPRFSGLQFPNYSSELNVNALELDDSALYLCASSLGGGMVDGYTFGSGTRLTVV.

The V gene is TRBV28, the J gene TRBJ1-2; D remains ambiguous. Trimming removed 10 bases from V and 5 bases from J, with 11 bases in between. The CDR3 length is 11 residues. CDR1 is MDHEN and CDR2 is SYDVKM in the germline V gene. The CDR3, as DNA: TGTGCCATCCGGGGAGCTTATGGCTACACCTTC. It translates to CAIRGAYGYTF.